The clone carrying this T cell receptor (beta chain) turned up a few times. The antigen is unknown. Unique molecular identifiers (one per individual cDNA molecule) were attached. From the 5' RACE reads, TCRdb called clonotypes with MiXCR, one entry per CDR3 protein. The sample holds about 52,000 distinct CDR3 sequences, roughly 11% seen once. The entry originates in a study of early T cells in non-severe SARS-CoV-2 infection. Background on the study: Sequencing targeted bulk RNA from unsorted whole blood, leaving chains unpaired.

Study results and limitations: Comparison of clonotypes with VDJdb favored anti-spike CD8 responses while missing private and CD4 specificities.

The sequence came from an adult who was a healthcare worker with PCR-confirmed SARS-CoV-2 infection or an uninfected control (not recorded which). The sample consisted of whole blood.

Written as DNA, the CDR3 is TGTGCTAGTGGTTTGCCCTGGACTAGCGGAGACATGGAGCAGTTCTTC. Protein: CASGLPWTSGDMEQFF. The gene calls are TRBV12-5 and TRBJ2-1; TRBD2 aligns across 10 bases. J gave up 10 bases and V 2 bases, and 11 bases lay outside the gene matches. Germline CDR1 is LGHNT and CDR2 is FRNRAP. The CDR3 extends over 16 amino acids.